This T cell receptor (beta chain) derives from a study of T cell repertoires in cytomegalovirus infection (dated by TCRdb to about 2019). About the investigation overall: The HLA type of each donor mattered for the analysis, because public TCR beta signatures pointed to carriage of CMV infection along with the matching HLA type.

Study-level results and caveats: The ex vivo response was dominated by HLA-C-restricted CMV-specific TCR beta clonotypes, and the single most frequent clonotype in two of eight donors was supplied by these HLA-C-restricted clonotypes. In both this cohort and an independent roughly 330-donor cohort, the cumulative frequency of public TCR beta family members distinguished carriers of CMV infection plus the relevant HLA type.

This clonotype appeared many times. Its antigen remains undetermined. No much larger clone is present one base from it, and per-base qualities are unavailable. Instrument on record: Illumina HiSeq 1500. TCRdb passed the public sequencing reads through fastp at Q25 and MiXCR, retaining productive beta sequences. Every CDR3 protein is listed once, alongside the most common genes and DNA of its rows. In this sample the table shows 450,000 to 550,000 distinct CDR3 sequences, 16% of which occur a single time. 20% to 30% of the sample is held by the ten biggest clonotypes. As encoded in the germline V gene, CDR1 is SGHTA while CDR2 is FQGNSA. V and J are trimmed by 4 bases and 0 bases, and the gene matches miss 7 bases of the junction. From its cysteine to its phenylalanine, the CDR3 spans 16 amino acids. The DNA shown is the 48-base CDR3, in frame from base 1.

This sequence uses TRBV7-2 and TRBJ2-7; TRBD2 aligns with 9 central bases. This clonotype was sampled from a human donor in good health (CMV status not recorded). Some clones in this sample may be carry-over from other donors' samples. Sequencing was performed on CD8+ T cells from PBMCs. The nucleotide sequence is TGTGCCAGCAGCTCCTTGACTAGCGGAATCTCCTACGAGCAGTACTTC. This is translated as CASSSLTSGISYEQYF.